A selection of T cell receptor beta chains follows, all from one sample in a study of a mutant IDH1 vaccine in newly diagnosed glioma. Measured with immunoSEQ multiplex PCR; TCRdb has only the in-frame clones, and not every one. The sample records about 35,000 clones, approximately 90% being singletons. Antigen specificity for these receptors is unknown. The sequencing here drew on PBMCs, taken from a glioma patient whose treatment included an IDH1 peptide vaccine. All receptors come from a woman aged 25-40 years with glioma. Both conserved end residues are part of each CDR3. D genes are given only for firm matches. The size field is filled for only some rows; it gives once, few, many or a size class.

D,size,J,V,DNA,CDR3
TRBD2,.,TRBJ2-5,TRBV19,TGTGCCAGTAGTAACCGACTAGCGGGGGGGGTAGAGACCCAGTACTTC,CASSNRLAGGVETQYF
TRBD1,few,TRBJ1-1,TRBV19,TGTGCCAGTAGGGACAGGGGAGGCCCGAGCACTGAAGCTTTCTTT,CASRDRGGPSTEAFF
.,.,TRBJ2-2,TRBV19,TGTGCCAGTAGTAGCAGGGGGGGCGGCGGGGAGCTGTTTTTT,CASSSRGGGGELFF
.,.,TRBJ2-7,TRBV28,TGTGCCAGCAGTTTATGGCAACCATCCTACGAGCAGTACTTC,CASSLWQPSYEQYF
.,.,TRBJ2-1,TRBV5-1,TGCGCCAGCAGCACTATACCCACGGGTCAAAGCTACAATGAGCAGTTCTTC,CASSTIPTGQSYNEQFF
TRBD1,.,TRBJ2-7,TRBV6-5,TGTGCCAGCAGTTATAAGGCAGGGGGCTCCTACGAGCAGTACTTC,CASSYKAGGSYEQYF
.,few,TRBJ2-2,TRBV6-1,TGTGCCAGCAGTGAAAGGGGCAGGGGCACCGGGGAGCTGTTTTTT,CASSERGRGTGELFF
.,.,TRBJ1-1,TRBV14,TGTGCCAGCAGCCGATATCAGGGCGTTTACACTGAAGCTTTCTTT,CASSRYQGVYTEAFF
.,.,TRBJ1-5,TRBV5-4,TGTGCCAGCAGCTCGGACGGAGAAGGCAATCAGCCCCAGCATTTT,CASSSDGEGNQPQHF
.,.,TRBJ2-2,TRBV5-1,TGCGCCAGCAGCTTGGGGGGTCGGCGTTCGAACACCGGGGAGCTGTTTTTT,CASSLGGRRSNTGELFF
.,.,TRBJ1-2,TRBV9,TGTGCCAGCAGCGTAGAAGAGAGTAATTATGGCTACACCTTC,CASSVEESNYGYTF
.,.,TRBJ1-1,TRBV6-4,TGTGCCAGCAGTGCTACAGTGAACACTGAAGCTTTCTTT,CASSATVNTEAFF
.,.,TRBJ1-1,TRBV23-1,TGCGCCAGCAGCCCACCTGAGGGGACCACTGAAGCTTTCTTT,CASSPPEGTTEAFF
TRBD1,.,TRBJ1-5,TRBV5-1,TGCGCCAGCAGCCCAGGGGGGGGCAATCAGCCCCAGCATTTT,CASSPGGGNQPQHF
TRBD1,.,TRBJ1-2,TRBV6-6,TGTGCCAGCAGTCGGACAGGGAGTACCTATGGCTACACCTTC,CASSRTGSTYGYTF